One sample yielded the 32 T cell receptor beta chains listed below, sequenced in a study of OX40 agonist ivuxolimab in advanced cancers. Data came from immunoSEQ multiplex PCR; TCRdb stores just in-frame clones and leaves some out. The sample holds over 80,000 clones, about 90% seen once. The sample in question was CD4+ or CD8+ T cells sorted from blood, obtained in a trial of the OX40 agonist ivuxolimab. The origin of the receptors is an adult with an advanced solid tumor such as melanoma, head and neck, liver or kidney cancer.

The rearrangement uses TRBV19 and TRBJ2-5, with TRBD2 matching 8 bases. With 9 bases clipped from V and 5 bases from J, the junction kept 17 bases outside the gene matches. CDR1 is LNHDA, CDR2 SQIVND, per germline (reference sequence). This CDR3 is built from 16 residues. The CDR3 coding sequence is TGTGCCAGCGCTCTAAACGGGAGGGCCGATTGGGAGACCCAGTACTTC. The encoded protein is CASALNGRADWETQYF.

The gene calls are TRBV15 and TRBJ2-7, with 9 nucleotides matching TRBD1. J lost 6 bases, V lost 0 bases, and 15 bases had no gene match. Germline V gene lookup returns CDR1 LNHNV and CDR2 YYDKDF (reference sequence). The length of the CDR3 is 18 residues. DNA for the CDR3: TGTGCCACCAGCAGAGAAGGGACAGGGATGTCAGCGAGGGCCGAGCAGTACTTC. Amino acid sequence: CATSREGTGMSARAEQYF.

J is TRBJ1-1 and V is TRBV6-8; no clear D gene. The CDR3 spans 13 residues. Germline-derived CDR1 and CDR2 are MNHGY and SAAAGT. V gave up 4 bases and J gave up 2 bases, with 8 bases separating them. The CDR3 DNA follows: TGTGCCAGCAGTTTCGGGCCAAACACTGAAGCTTTCTTT. This sequence encodes CASSFGPNTEAFF.

As DNA, the CDR3 is TGCAGTGCTATCGGTCAAGAGACCCAGTACTTC. It encodes CSAIGQETQYF. The chain employs TRBV20-1 and TRBJ2-5, with no clear D. The V gene lost 4 bases and the J gene lost 2 bases, with 5 bases spanning the gap. Germline-derived CDR1 and CDR2 are DFQATT and SNEGSKA (reference sequence). The CDR3 runs 11 residues.

J is TRBJ2-2 and V is TRBV7-9; D is unclear. The V gene's germline CDR1 is SEHNR and CDR2 FQNEAQ (reference sequence). Trimming took 8 bases from V and 3 from J, leaving 19 bases between them. The CDR3 runs to 16 residues. The chain's CDR3 is CASREIRSGDTGELFF. CDR3 DNA sequence: TGTGCCAGCCGCGAGATCAGGAGTGGAGACACCGGGGAGCTGTTTTTT.

The rearrangement joins TRBV5-5 to TRBJ1-4; tentatively, D is TRBD1 (5 bases). The CDR3 consists of 14 residues. In germline, CDR1 is SGHKS, CDR2 YYEKEE (reference sequence). V lost 0 bases to trimming and J lost 5 bases, with 8 bases between them. CDR3 coding DNA: TGTGCCAGCAGCTTGGACAGGTGGAATGAAAAACTGTTTTTT. As protein: CASSLDRWNEKLFF.

The rearrangement links TRBV27 to TRBJ2-1; 8 bases map to TRBD1. Germline assignment: CDR1 MNHEY and CDR2 SMNVEV (reference sequence). V gave up 6 bases and J gave up 10 bases; unmatched junction bases: 14. This CDR3 is 15 amino acids long. This CDR3 reads CASSRALDRADEQFF. In DNA, the CDR3 is TGTGCCAGCAGCCGAGCCTTGGACAGGGCGGACGAGCAGTTCTTC.

CDR3 loop: CASSKGSGATKYGYTF. In DNA form, the CDR3 reads TGTGCCAGTAGTAAGGGTTCGGGGGCTACAAAATATGGCTACACCTTC. The genes are TRBV19 and TRBJ1-2; D is possibly TRBD1 (6 bases). This CDR3 comprises 16 residues. V lost 4 bases and J 5 bases, leaving 20 bases between the germline ends. The germline CDR1 and CDR2 sequences are LNHDA and SQIVND (reference sequence).

The CDR3 nucleotides read TGTGCCAGCTCACAGGGACGCCAAAACAATGAGCAGTTCTTC. It yields the protein CASSQGRQNNEQFF. This rearrangement joins TRBV18 to TRBJ2-1; possibly TRBD1 or TRBD2 for D (5 bases each). In germline, CDR1 is KGHSH, CDR2 LQKENI. This CDR3 region has 14 residues. Trimming stripped 4 bases from V and 5 bases from J, with 12 bases between.

This chain connects TRBV5-1 to TRBJ2-5, with 9 bases matching TRBD1. J was trimmed by 2 bases and V by 4 bases; bases with no gene match: 6. Germline-derived CDR1 and CDR2 are SGHRS and YFSETQ. The CDR3 extends over 15 amino acids. CDR3 nucleotides: TGCGCCAGCAGCGGAGGACAGGGGCAACAAGAGACCCAGTACTTC. Residues: CASSGGQGQQETQYF.

The chain is built from TRBV9 and TRBJ2-7; TRBD2 might be the D (6 bases). The germline V gene has CDR1 SGDLS and CDR2 YYNGEE. V lost 3 bases and J 7 bases, leaving 17 bases between the germline ends. The CDR3 loop spans 14 amino acids. The CDR3 reads CASSGRDRRGEQYF. The CDR3 DNA reads as TGTGCCAGCAGCGGGAGGGACCGGCGTGGGGAGCAGTACTTC.

This chain connects TRBV6-5 to TRBJ2-7; weak D call: TRBD1 (5 bases). Germline lookup yields CDR1 MNHEY and CDR2 SVGAGI. The CDR3 is 15 residues long. V lost 6 bases, J lost 0 bases, and 15 bases lay in between. The CDR3 DNA follows: TGTGCCAGCAGCCCCAGTGGGGCTAGCTCCTACGAGCAGTACTTC. Its protein product is CASSPSGASSYEQYF.

This chain links TRBV19 with TRBJ2-1, with D possibly TRBD1 on 5 matching bases. The CDR3 is made up of 17 amino acids. Trimming pared 9 bases from V and 10 bases from J, leaving 31 bases between. Germline V gives CDR1 LNHDA, CDR2 SQIVND (reference sequence). The CDR3 coding sequence is TGTGCCAGCACCCCGGGCCCAAAGGGGAACCGCTACAGGGAGCAGTTCTTC. Protein product: CASTPGPKGNRYREQFF.

This chain connects TRBV5-4 to TRBJ1-1; D is perhaps TRBD1 (6 bases). Germline V gives CDR1 SGHNT, CDR2 YYREEE (reference sequence). The CDR3 length is 17 residues. V lost 4 bases and J 0 bases, leaving 19 bases between the germline ends. This CDR3 reads CASSPVGGSRLNTEAFF. The CDR3 DNA reads TGTGCCAGCAGCCCGGTGGGGGGCAGCCGATTGAACACTGAAGCTTTCTTT.

This clone was found a few times. This chain connects TRBV11-2 to TRBJ2-3, with TRBD2 identical over 7 bases. Germline V gene data show CDR1 as SGHAT and CDR2 as FQNNGV. After removal of 3 bases from V and 8 bases from J, the junction contained 5 bases not matched to a gene. CDR3 length equals 13 residues. CDR3 bases: TGTGCCAGCAGCTTGGAGGTAGCGGGTACGCAGTATTTT. It translates to CASSLEVAGTQYF.

The V and J genes are TRBV7-2 and TRBJ2-2, with 7 bases aligning to TRBD2. J lost 8 bases, V lost 0 bases, and 3 bases had no gene match. Germline V gene data show CDR1 as SGHTA and CDR2 as FQGNSA. The CDR3 sequence is 14 residues long. The CDR3 DNA sequence: TGTGCCAGCAGCTTAGCGCTGGGAGGGGGGGAGCTGTTTTTT. It is translated as CASSLALGGGELFF.

V is TRBV7-2 and J is TRBJ1-1; D remains ambiguous. Germline V gene data show CDR1 as SGHTA and CDR2 as FQGNSA. V was pared by 1 base and J by 10 bases, with 13 bases between. This CDR3 comprises 13 residues. The CDR3 sequence is CASSLEWSSPAFF. CDR3 nucleotides: TGTGCCAGCAGCTTAGAGTGGTCAAGTCCAGCTTTCTTT.

J is TRBJ1-2 and V is TRBV4-1, with D possibly matching TRBD1 (5 bases). The CDR3 sequence is 18 residues long. Trimming cost V 2 bases and J 3 bases, with 22 bases left between them. CDR1 is MGHRA and CDR2 is YSYEKL in the germline V gene. DNA for the CDR3: TGCGCCAGCAGCCAACCCAACCCTAATCAGACAGCCTACTATGGCTACACCTTC. Its protein product is CASSQPNPNQTAYYGYTF.

The chain couples TRBV30 to TRBJ1-6; D perhaps matches TRBD1 (5 bases). Germline V gives CDR1 GTSNPN, CDR2 SVGIG (reference sequence). The V gene lost 5 bases and the J gene lost 3 bases, with 11 bases spanning the gap. The length of the CDR3 is 14 residues. The CDR3 region has the DNA TGTGCCTGGCGCCAGGGTAACTATAATTCACCCCTCCACTTT. Protein product: CAWRQGNYNSPLHF.

Of note for this clone: Within the sample, other DNA sequences also encode this same CDR3. The genes are TRBV10-3 and TRBJ2-5, with 9 bases that match TRBD1. Unmatched junction bases numbered 1, after V lost 8 bases and J lost 3 bases. The CDR3 contains 12 residues. Germline lookup yields CDR1 ENHRY and CDR2 SYGVKD. Here the CDR3 reads CAIGDREETQYF. Here the CDR3 DNA reads TGTGCCATCGGGGACAGGGAAGAGACCCAGTACTTC.

The gene calls are TRBV28 and TRBJ1-5; maybe TRBD1 (6 bases). Germline V gives CDR1 MDHEN, CDR2 SYDVKM. This CDR3 has 15 amino acids. V was trimmed by 7 bases and J by 4 bases, leaving 17 bases between them. The CDR3 sequence is CASMSGGGRNQPQHF. In DNA form, the CDR3 reads TGTGCCAGCATGAGTGGTGGGGGGCGAAATCAGCCCCAGCATTTT.

The V call is TRBV11-3, the J call TRBJ1-1, with D maybe TRBD1 (5 bases). This CDR3 comprises 14 residues. Trimming stripped 3 bases from V and 0 bases from J, with 8 bases between. The germline gives CDR1 SGHNT, CDR2 YENEEA. Here the CDR3 DNA reads TGTGCCAGCAGCTTCGGGGCAATGAACACTGAAGCTTTCTTT. It translates to CASSFGAMNTEAFF.

In nucleotides, the CDR3 is TGTGCCAGCAGCCAGACAGTGGGCGTCAATCCCGACACCTACGAGCAGTACTTC. This sequence encodes CASSQTVGVNPDTYEQYF. This chain uses TRBV7-8 with TRBJ2-7, with D maybe TRBD1 (5 bases). The V end lost 5 bases, the J end lost 2 bases, and 25 bases lay between the germline ends. The length of the CDR3 is 18 residues. From germline, CDR1 is SGHVS and CDR2 FQNEAQ.

V is TRBV6-5 and J is TRBJ2-7, with TRBD1 matching 7 bases. Germline V gene sequence: CDR1 MNHEY, CDR2 SVGAGI. The CDR3 covers 14 residues. Trimming cost V 2 bases and J 3 bases; bases outside gene matches: 4. The CDR3 sequence: CASSYDRANYEQYF. The CDR3 nucleotides are TGTGCCAGCAGTTACGACAGGGCGAACTACGAGCAGTACTTC.

The V call is TRBV7-9, the J call TRBJ2-7; D remains ambiguous. V dropped 5 bases and J dropped 2 bases, with 13 bases sitting between them. Germline loops: CDR1 SEHNR, CDR2 FQNEAQ (reference sequence). This CDR3 has 14 amino acids. CDR3 DNA sequence: TGTGCCAGCAGCCCCGCCTGGGCCGCCTACGAGCAGTACTTC. This codes for CASSPAWAAYEQYF.

V usage is TRBV2 and J usage is TRBJ2-1; 10 bases map to TRBD2. J was trimmed by 7 bases and V by 7 bases; bases with no gene match: 4. The germline CDR1 and CDR2 sequences are SNHLY and FYNNEI. The CDR3 covers 13 residues. The CDR3 loop is CASIGLAANEQFF. The CDR3 coding sequence is TGTGCCAGCATTGGACTAGCGGCTAATGAGCAGTTCTTC. The entire variable domain, with the rest obtained from reference TRBV2 and TRBJ2-1, is as follows: EPEVTQTPSHQVTQMGQEVILRCVPISNHLYFYWYRQILGQKVEFLVSFYNNEISEKSEIFDDQFSVERPDGSNFTLKIRSTKLEDSAMYFCASIGLAANEQFFGPGTRLTVL.

This clone was seen only once. The rearrangement uses TRBV29-1 and TRBJ2-1, with TRBD2 matching 7 bases. This CDR3 is 20 amino acids long. Looked up from germline, CDR1 is SQVTM and CDR2 is ANQGSEA. J lost 0 bases, V lost 4 bases, and 21 bases had no gene match. DNA for the CDR3: TGCAGCGTTGGGCGGACCCTAGGGCTAGCGGTCAAAGGCTCCTACAATGAGCAGTTCTTC. Protein sequence: CSVGRTLGLAVKGSYNEQFF.

The rearrangement uses TRBV4-2 and TRBJ2-7, with TRBD1 identical over 8 bases. From germline, CDR1 is LGHNA and CDR2 YNFKEQ. J was trimmed by 5 bases and V by 0 bases; bases with no gene match: 9. The CDR3 contains 16 residues. The chain's CDR3 is CASSQDPGQAADEQYF. In DNA, the CDR3 is TGTGCCAGCAGCCAAGATCCGGGACAGGCTGCGGACGAGCAGTACTTC.

V gene TRBV5-1 combines with J gene TRBJ2-7, with TRBD2 matching over 7 bases. V dropped 0 bases and J dropped 2; count of bases not matched to a gene: 5. Germline CDR1 and CDR2: SGHRS and YFSETQ. This CDR3 contains 15 residues. The CDR3 region has the DNA TGCGCCAGCAGCTTGGCAGCGGGGCTTGCCTACGAGCAGTACTTC. Its protein is CASSLAAGLAYEQYF.

This sequence joins TRBV6-5 and TRBJ2-5; 7 nucleotides match TRBD1. Germline trimming cut 6 bases from V and 2 bases from J; bases unmatched to any gene: 6. Germline V gene sequence: CDR1 MNHEY, CDR2 SVGAGI. The CDR3 runs 14 residues. The CDR3 nucleotides read TGTGCCAGCAGCCGACAGGGATGGCAAGAGACCCAGTACTTC. It codes for CASSRQGWQETQYF.

This chain connects TRBV27 to TRBJ2-7, with 9 bases fitting TRBD2. This CDR3 has 14 amino acids. Germline CDR1 and CDR2: MNHEY and SMNVEV (reference sequence). The junction had 2 bases not matched to a gene; V was cut back by 4 bases and J by 1 base. For the CDR3, the DNA is TGTGCCAGCAGTTCCCTAGCGGGGTCCTACGAGCAGTACTTC. Its translation: CASSSLAGSYEQYF.

V usage is TRBV11-2 and J usage is TRBJ1-2; D uncertain. This CDR3 is built from 13 residues. CDR1 SGHAT and CDR2 FQNNGV come from the germline V gene. Trimming shortened V by 6 bases and J by 4 bases, and 12 bases separated the two germline ends. For the CDR3, the DNA is TGTGCCAGCAGTAAGGGCTTCGGCTATGGCTACACCTTC. It encodes CASSKGFGYGYTF.